The 25 T cell receptor beta chains below all came from one sample that was sequenced in a study of OX40 agonist ivuxolimab in advanced cancers. Only in-frame clones appear in the TCRdb table, and some are missing; sequencing was by immunoSEQ multiplex PCR. The profile shows 15,000 to 20,000 clones, around 74% of them singletons. Source: CD4+ or CD8+ T cells sorted from blood, taken in a trial of the OX40 agonist ivuxolimab. These receptors were collected from an adult with an advanced solid tumor such as melanoma, head and neck, liver or kidney cancer.

This clone was counted between two and nine times. This chain joins TRBV19 and TRBJ2-2; D gene ambiguous. The germline V gene has CDR1 LNHDA and CDR2 SQIVND (reference sequence). Trimming shortened V by 2 bases and J by 0 bases, and 10 bases separated the two germline ends. The length of the CDR3 is 16 residues. The CDR3 sequence: CASSIQAFANTGELFF. CDR3 bases: TGTGCCAGTAGTATACAGGCGTTCGCGAACACCGGGGAGCTGTTTTTT.

V is TRBV14 and J is TRBJ2-2; D remains unclear. Deletions cut 0 bases from V and 5 bases from J, with 7 bases between. The length of the CDR3 is 14 residues. CDR1 and CDR2 from the germline V gene are SGHDN and FVKESK. In nucleotides, the CDR3 is TGTGCCAGCAGCCAAGACTGGGCAACCGGGGAGCTGTTTTTT. Translated: CASSQDWATGELFF. The full variable domain, rest sourced from reference TRBV14 and TRBJ2-2, is EAGVTQFPSHSVIEKGQTVTLRCDPISGHDNLYWYRRVMGKEIKFLLHFVKESKQDESGMPNNRFLAERTGGTYSTLKVQPAELEDSGVYFCASSQDWATGELFFGEGSRLTVL.

V usage is TRBV7-2 and J usage is TRBJ1-6; possibly TRBD1 for D (5 bases). The CDR3 length is 12 residues. From germline, CDR1 is SGHTA and CDR2 FQGNSA. The V and J ends lost 5 bases and 10 bases respectively, with 9 bases between them. The CDR3 nucleotides read TGTGCCAGCAGCCGGGGGGGGTCACCCCTCCACTTT. Its protein is CASSRGGSPLHF.

This rearrangement joins TRBV30 to TRBJ2-7; the D is unclear. This CDR3 has 12 amino acids. Germline CDR1 is GTSNPN and CDR2 is SVGIG (reference sequence). V was pared by 1 base and J by 7 bases, with 11 bases between. The CDR3: CAWSDDSREQYF. CDR3 in DNA: TGTGCCTGGAGTGATGACTCGAGAGAGCAGTACTTC.

Many counts were recorded for this clone. This rearrangement joins TRBV27 to TRBJ1-2; unclear D gene. V was pared by 2 bases and J by 4 bases, with 8 bases between. CDR1 and CDR2 from the germline V gene are MNHEY and SMNVEV (reference sequence). CDR3 length: 13 residues. CDR3 loop: CASSLGPFYGYTF. The CDR3, as DNA: TGTGCCAGCAGTTTAGGACCCTTCTATGGCTACACCTTC.

This clone was seen a few times. The chain combines TRBV6-5 with TRBJ1-2; 9 bases align to TRBD1. CDR1 is MNHEY and CDR2 is SVGAGI in the germline V gene. The V and J ends lost 2 bases and 6 bases, in that order; junction bases with no gene match: 10. The CDR3 runs 16 residues. The CDR3 is CASSYRRDRASHGYTF. CDR3 nucleotides: TGTGCCAGCAGTTACCGAAGGGACAGGGCTTCACATGGCTACACCTTC.

In regard to this clone: The junction departs from germline at one end; a sequencing error may be responsible. The chain uses TRBV11-2 and TRBJ1-4, with a tentative D call TRBD1 (5 bases). The CDR3 extends over 12 amino acids. CDR1 SGHAT and CDR2 FQNNGV come from the germline V gene. The CDR3 is CASSTQGSPPKF. The CDR3 bases are TGTGCCAGCAGCACCCAGGGCTCCCCCCCAAAATTT. The whole variable domain, remainder taken from reference TRBV11-2 and TRBJ1-4, is EAGVAQSPRYKIIEKRQSVAFWCNPISGHATLYWYQQILGQGPKLLIQFQNNGVVDDSQLPKDRFSAERLKGVDSTLKIQPAKLEDSAVYLCASSTQGSPPKFGSGTQLSVL.

The gene calls are TRBV27 and TRBJ2-7; the D call may be TRBD1 or TRBD2 (5 bases each). The germline V and J ends were trimmed by 5 bases and 2 bases, with 19 bases remaining between them. The CDR3 spans 16 residues. The germline gives CDR1 MNHEY, CDR2 SMNVEV (reference sequence). The chain's CDR3 is CASSRTGLGETYEQYF. As DNA, the CDR3 is TGTGCCAGCAGTCGGACGGGTTTAGGGGAGACCTACGAGCAGTACTTC.

The chain uses TRBV2 and TRBJ1-3; D ambiguous. Germline V CDR1 and CDR2: SNHLY, FYNNEI. Trimming cost V 6 bases and J 2 bases, with 2 bases left between them. The CDR3 has 11 amino acids. Here the CDR3 DNA reads TGTGCCAGCAGGGCTGGAAACACCATATATTTT. Residues: CASRAGNTIYF.

The rearrangement joins TRBV7-9 to TRBJ2-5; 9 bases agree with TRBD2. CDR1 is SEHNR, CDR2 FQNEAQ, per germline (reference sequence). This CDR3 contains 17 residues. The J segment lost 2 bases and the V segment lost 4 bases, leaving 11 bases of the junction unmatched. The CDR3 reads CASSSAAGLAKQETQYF. The CDR3 nucleotides are TGTGCCAGCAGCTCCGCCGCGGGACTAGCAAAACAAGAGACCCAGTACTTC.

This chain joins TRBV7-8 and TRBJ2-7; D may match TRBD1 or TRBD2 (5 bases each). The V gene's germline CDR1 is SGHVS and CDR2 FQNEAQ. The CDR3 is 15 residues long. Trimming left V 0 bases short and J 3 bases short, with 12 bases between. The DNA for the CDR3 is TGTGCCAGCAGCTTAGCCTTGGGACCGGTCTACGAGCAGTACTTC. This gives the protein CASSLALGPVYEQYF.

The chain combines TRBV27 with TRBJ1-2, with TRBD1 matching over 8 bases. The junction had 10 bases not matched to a gene; V was cut back by 1 base and J by 3 bases. This CDR3 comprises 17 residues. Germline V gene data show CDR1 as MNHEY and CDR2 as SMNVEV (reference sequence). The CDR3 bases are TGTGCCAGCAGTTTATACCAGGGGGCAATGGGTGACTATGGCTACACCTTC. It yields the protein CASSLYQGAMGDYGYTF.

V and J are TRBV7-8 and TRBJ2-7; D is unresolved. The V gene's germline CDR1 is SGHVS and CDR2 FQNEAQ. V was clipped by 1 base and J by 3 bases, with 7 bases between them. This CDR3 contains 13 residues. CDR3 region: CASSLGQHYEQYF. The CDR3 DNA is TGTGCCAGCAGCTTAGGGCAGCACTACGAGCAGTACTTC.

The V gene is TRBV9, the J gene TRBJ2-7, with a tentative D call TRBD1 (6 bases). This CDR3 contains 14 residues. Trimming pared 1 base from V and 2 bases from J, leaving 10 bases between. Germline CDR1 and CDR2: SGDLS and YYNGEE. The CDR3 bases are TGTGCCAGCAGCGTATCTGGACAGACCTACGAGCAGTACTTC. It translates to CASSVSGQTYEQYF.

The chain employs TRBV7-9 and TRBJ2-5, with a weak D call TRBD1 (5 bases). Germline V gene lookup returns CDR1 SEHNR and CDR2 FQNEAQ (reference sequence). The CDR3 has 13 residues. V dropped 6 bases and J dropped 0 bases, with 8 bases sitting between them. The CDR3 is CASRTANQETQYF. CDR3 bases: TGTGCCAGCAGGACAGCGAACCAAGAGACCCAGTACTTC.

Here the CDR3 reads CASSHGGDQPQHF. The CDR3 nucleotides are TGCGCCAGCAGCCACGGGGGGGATCAGCCCCAGCATTTT. The chain combines TRBV4-1 with TRBJ1-5, with D possibly being TRBD1 (5 bases). The V end was cut by 3 bases, the J end by 5 bases, with 8 bases between. There are 13 residues in the CDR3. The germline V gene encodes CDR1 MGHRA and CDR2 YSYEKL.

The CDR3 is CASRPGASTEAFF. As DNA, the CDR3 is TGTGCCAGCAGACCAGGGGCGAGCACTGAAGCTTTCTTT. This sequence joins TRBV27 and TRBJ1-1, with D maybe TRBD1 (6 bases). The CDR3 covers 13 residues. Trimming pared 6 bases from V and 4 bases from J, leaving 12 bases between. Looked up from germline, CDR1 is MNHEY and CDR2 is SMNVEV (reference sequence).

The chain joins TRBV27 to TRBJ2-2, with TRBD1 matching over 12 bases. Germline lookup yields CDR1 MNHEY and CDR2 SMNVEV (reference sequence). This CDR3 comprises 18 residues. V was clipped by 6 bases and J by 0 bases; unmatched bases: 8. The CDR3 DNA is TGTGCCAGCAGGGGACAGGGGGCGGTTTCGGCGAACACCGGGGAGCTGTTTTTT. Its protein product is CASRGQGAVSANTGELFF.

V is TRBV7-6 and J is TRBJ1-1; TRBD1 aligns across 7 bases. The CDR3 is 15 residues long. The V segment lost 1 base and the J segment 1 base; nucleotides outside the gene matches: 3. The germline V gene encodes CDR1 SGHVS and CDR2 FNYEAQ. The CDR3 nucleotides read TGTGCCAGCAGCTTAGTGGCAGGGGGGAACACTGAAGCTTTCTTT. Protein product: CASSLVAGGNTEAFF.

This clone was recorded only once. This chain uses TRBV7-9 with TRBJ2-7; D may correspond to TRBD1 or TRBD2 (5 bases each). The CDR3 has 15 amino acids. The germline V and J ends were trimmed by 4 bases and 6 bases, with 19 bases remaining between them. The germline CDR1 and CDR2 sequences are SEHNR and FQNEAQ (reference sequence). Here the CDR3 reads CASSYPGPLNGEQYF. CDR3 in DNA: TGTGCCAGCAGCTACCCGGGGCCTCTAAACGGCGAGCAGTACTTC.

The rearrangement uses TRBV4-1 and TRBJ1-1; D remains ambiguous. The V end lost 0 bases, the J end lost 0 bases, and 8 bases lay between the germline ends. Germline CDR1 MGHRA, CDR2 YSYEKL. The CDR3 covers 15 residues. CDR3 loop: CASSQDPGMNTEAFF. The DNA of the CDR3 is TGCGCCAGCAGCCAAGATCCGGGGATGAACACTGAAGCTTTCTTT.

The CDR3 DNA sequence: TGTGCCAGCACCGATAACACCGGGGAGCTGTTTTTT. Protein product: CASTDNTGELFF. The chain joins TRBV27 to TRBJ2-2; D remains ambiguous. V lost 7 bases, J lost 2 bases, and 5 bases lay in between. CDR1 MNHEY and CDR2 SMNVEV come from the germline V gene (reference sequence). The CDR3 runs to 12 residues.

The chain joins TRBV28 to TRBJ2-7; D unclear. V was trimmed by 3 bases and J by 5 bases, leaving 5 bases between them. Germline CDR1 is MDHEN and CDR2 is SYDVKM. The CDR3 length is 11 residues. CDR3 sequence: CASSFPNEQYF. In DNA, the CDR3 is TGTGCCAGCAGTTTCCCCAACGAGCAGTACTTC. Full variable domain (outside the CDR3, taken from reference TRBV28 and TRBJ2-7): DVKVTQSSRYLVKRTGEKVFLECVQDMDHENMFWYRQDPGLGLRLIYFSYDVKMKEKGDIPEGYSVSREKKERFSLILESASTNQTSMYLCASSFPNEQYFGPGTRLTVT.

The rearrangement joins TRBV6-5 to TRBJ2-3, with 9 bases aligning to TRBD2. V was pared by 6 bases and J by 2 bases, with 6 bases of the junction left unmatched. The CDR3 length is 15 residues. Germline CDR1 reads MNHEY; CDR2 reads SVGAGI. The CDR3 protein is CASSSTSGITDTQYF. CDR3 DNA sequence: TGTGCCAGCAGCTCGACTAGCGGAATCACAGATACGCAGTATTTT.

The V gene is TRBV27, the J gene TRBJ1-1, with D possibly being TRBD1 (6 bases). The V gene lost 3 bases and the J gene lost 1 base, with 9 bases spanning the gap. The CDR3 spans 14 residues. In germline, CDR1 is MNHEY, CDR2 SMNVEV (reference sequence). CDR3 nucleotide sequence: TGTGCCAGCAGTTTGGGGGGACAGAACACTGAAGCTTTCTTT. Translated, it gives CASSLGGQNTEAFF.